Listed below are T cell receptor beta chains from one sample, sequenced in a study of T-cell reconstitution after alpha-beta-depleted transplantation in children. TCRdb ran MiXCR on the PCR reads and lists one entry per CDR3 protein. In the table there are about 540,000 distinct CDR3 sequences, approximately 20% of which are singletons. The sequences come from PBMCs from the stem cell graft donor, collected from the stem cell graft. These receptors came from a human donor who donated a stem cell graft to a child with acute lymphoblastic leukemia. The CDR3 runs from the conserved cysteine through the conserved F or W. The order of the fields is clone size, D gene, J gene, V gene, CDR3 protein, CDR3 DNA. A D gene is named only where the DNA matches it firmly. Clone size, where shown, is once, few, many, or a class for clones that have expanded.

>few|-|TRBJ1-2|TRBV5-1
CASSLGYRSDNYGYTF
TGCGCCAGCAGCTTGGGATACAGGTCGGATAACTATGGCTACACCTTC
>once|TRBD1|TRBJ2-5|TRBV20-1
CSATGTGDPTQETQYF
TGCAGTGCCACCGGGACAGGGGACCCTACGCAAGAGACCCAGTACTTC
>-|-|TRBJ2-7|TRBV6-1
CASSQGIASYEQYF
TGTGCCAGCAGTCAGGGGATAGCGTCCTACGAGCAGTACTTC
>few|-|TRBJ2-2|TRBV7-2
CASSLSGPKLNTGELFF
TGTGCCAGCAGCTTGAGCGGGCCCAAGCTGAACACCGGGGAGCTGTTTTTT
>few|TRBD2|TRBJ2-2|TRBV11-1
CASSLRPTSGRANGAGELFF
TGTGCCAGCAGCTTAAGGCCGACTAGCGGGAGGGCCAACGGCGCCGGGGAGCTGTTTTTT
>-|-|TRBJ1-1|TRBV7-9
CASSPRGQPAEAFF
TGTGCCAGCAGCCCTCGGGGCCAGCCAGCAGAAGCTTTCTTT
>-|-|TRBJ2-2|TRBV7-2
CASSLDFASRTTGELFF
TGTGCCAGCAGCTTGGACTTCGCGTCACGAACCACCGGGGAGCTGTTTTTT
>many|TRBD2|TRBJ2-3|TRBV5-5
CASSVGLADTDTQYF
TGTGCCAGCAGCGTGGGACTAGCGGATACAGATACGCAGTATTTT
>-|TRBD1|TRBJ1-1|TRBV6-5
CASSYTTGRTEAFF
TGTGCCAGCAGTTACACGACAGGGAGAACTGAAGCTTTCTTT
>few|-|TRBJ1-1|TRBV9
CASSVDPSGLNTEAFF
TGTGCCAGCAGCGTAGACCCTTCCGGTCTGAACACTGAAGCTTTCTTT
>few|TRBD2|TRBJ2-1|TRBV7-3
CASSPAGTSGINEQFF
TGTGCCAGCAGCCCTGCCGGGACTAGCGGGATAAATGAGCAGTTCTTC
>-|-|TRBJ2-7|TRBV27
CASSDGSFDGAYEQYF
TGTGCCAGCAGTGACGGTAGCTTCGACGGAGCCTACGAGCAGTACTTC
>-|TRBD1|TRBJ1-6|TRBV27
CASSLGSTGGDPLHF
TGTGCCAGCAGTTTAGGATCGACAGGGGGGGACCCCCTCCACTTT
>-|TRBD1|TRBJ2-2|TRBV12-3/TRBV12-4
CASSYLQGAIGELFF
TGTGCCAGCAGTTACTTACAGGGGGCGATCGGGGAGCTGTTTTTT
>few|-|TRBJ2-5|TRBV7-9
CASSLSSSGTQYF
TGTGCCAGCAGCTTATCCTCCTCCGGGACCCAGTACTTC
>-|-|TRBJ1-6|TRBV6-5
CASSYSIRENSPLHF
TGTGCCAGCAGTTACTCGATCAGGGAGAATTCACCCCTCCACTTT
>-|TRBD1|TRBJ2-5|TRBV6-5
CASSFQGAAETQYF
TGTGCCAGCAGTTTTCAGGGGGCAGCAGAGACCCAGTACTTC
>-|-|TRBJ2-1|TRBV6-1
CASSPGFSYNEQFF
TGTGCCAGTTCACCCGGTTTCTCATACAATGAGCAGTTCTTC
>few|TRBD2|TRBJ2-7|TRBV7-9
CASSRQASGTYEQYF
TGTGCCAGCAGCCGCCAAGCTAGCGGGACTTACGAGCAGTACTTC
>few|TRBD1|TRBJ1-1|TRBV5-5
CASSLEDRSTEAFF
TGTGCCAGCAGCTTGGAGGACAGGAGCACTGAAGCTTTCTTT
>-|TRBD2|TRBJ2-7|TRBV15
CATSREPVSLAGTYEQYF
TGTGCCACCAGCAGAGAGCCGGTCAGTCTAGCGGGGACCTACGAGCAGTACTTC
>few|-|TRBJ2-3|TRBV25-1
CASSESDTQYF
TGTGCCAGCAGTGAATCAGATACGCAGTATTTT
>-|TRBD1|TRBJ2-7|TRBV29-1
CSGGQGSIYEQYF
TGCAGCGGGGGACAGGGATCGATCTACGAGCAGTACTTC
>-|-|TRBJ2-1|TRBV21-1
CASSSRDGNFNEQFF
TGTGCCAGCAGCAGCCGGGACGGCAACTTCAATGAGCAGTTCTTC
>-|-|TRBJ2-6|TRBV7-9
CASRPTGFSGANVLTF
TGTGCCAGCAGGCCTACAGGGTTCTCTGGGGCCAACGTCCTGACTTTC
>-|TRBD2|TRBJ2-1|TRBV18
CASSPLRETSGSYNEQFF
TGTGCCAGCTCACCACTCCGGGAAACTAGCGGTTCCTACAATGAGCAGTTCTTC
>-|TRBD2|TRBJ2-1|TRBV9
CASSPGLAGGRSSYNEQFF
TGTGCCAGCAGCCCAGGACTAGCGGGAGGGAGGAGCTCCTACAATGAGCAGTTCTTC
>many|TRBD1|TRBJ2-1|TRBV12-3/TRBV12-4
CASSLEGTGYNEQFF
TGTGCCAGCAGTTTAGAAGGGACAGGCTACAATGAGCAGTTCTTC
>-|TRBD1|TRBJ1-5|TRBV20-1
CSANPGTGGSRNQPQHF
TGCAGTGCTAATCCCGGGACAGGGGGCTCCCGTAATCAGCCCCAGCATTTT
>many|-|TRBJ2-1|TRBV11-2
CASSLGRNEQFF
TGTGCCAGCAGCTTAGGGAGGAATGAGCAGTTCTTC
>few|-|TRBJ2-7|TRBV3-1
CASSQPSGLSSYEQYF
TGTGCCAGCAGCCAACCGTCCGGACTGTCCTCCTACGAGCAGTACTTC
>few|-|TRBJ2-7|TRBV12-3/TRBV12-4
CASTPGGALRSYEQYF
TGTGCCAGCACCCCAGGGGGGGCTCTGAGATCCTACGAGCAGTACTTC